The source of this T cell receptor beta chain is a study of blood T cell repertoires in COVID-19. Study context: The United States, Italy and Spain supplied acute and convalescent COVID-19 samples. Sources were T cells, B-cell-depleted T cells, or PBMCs; the material itself was cDNA or gDNA.

The V gene's germline CDR1 is MNHEY and CDR2 SVGEGT. The CDR3 totals 15 residues. V gave up 4 bases and J gave up 8 bases, with 17 bases separating them. Source study methods: Estimated nucleated cell counts came from reference gene primer amplification. TCRdb's table, derived via immunoSEQ multiplex PCR, lists solely in-frame clones and lacks some. V, J and clone size are those of that table, while D and trimming were read from the DNA. Counted here are roughly 120,000 clones, 86% occurring once; the ten biggest clones make up around 8%. Material for sequencing was peripheral blood. This clonotype was obtained from a man between 65 and 85 years old who had recovered from COVID-19. The chain carries TRBV6-2 or TRBV6-3 and TRBJ1-4; tentative D call: TRBD1 (6 bases). In DNA, the CDR3 is TGTGCCAGCAGTTTCCCTACAGGGTCGGCAGAAAAACTGTTTTTT. Translated: CASSFPTGSAEKLFF.